This TCR beta chain was identified during a study of T cells in Graves' hyperthyroidism and ophthalmopathy. General study findings and limits: Classification by a 13 V-J model distinguished ophthalmopathy from stable hyperthyroidism.

In this sample, this clonotype turned up a few times. What it binds is not known. TCR beta CDR3 region amplification was performed from RNA transcripts. The HTBI primer set was used in a first-round RT-PCR of the TCR CDR3. TCRdb passed the multiplex PCR reads through MiXCR, listing each CDR3 protein once. The repertoire includes hundreds of thousands of distinct CDR3 sequences, about 13% of them detected once, and 30% to 40% sits in the top ten. Per the germline V gene, CDR1 is SGHVS and CDR2 is FNYEAQ. V trimming: 5 bases; J trimming: 5 bases; junction bases outside the gene matches: 12. The CDR3 consists of 16 residues.

Sequences were obtained from blood. This receptor was obtained from a woman between 40 and 50 years old with Graves' ophthalmopathy. The J gene is TRBJ2-1, the V gene TRBV7-6, with 7 positions matching TRBD2. CDR3 residues: CASSPNTGTINNEQFF. CDR3 in DNA: TGTGCCAGCAGCCCTAATACCGGGACTATAAACAATGAGCAGTTCTTC.